This TCR beta chain was recovered during a study of T cell responses to AZD1222 COVID-19 vaccine. The repertoire was sequenced with immunoSEQ multiplex PCR; TCRdb's copy has only in-frame clones and lacks some. The profile shows about 42,000 clones, more than 70% of them singletons. Investigators merged groups given second doses at roughly 4 or roughly 12 weeks. Findings and caveats of the study: Females outnumbered males among donors, who were mostly white British; clonal diversity was possibly underestimated. Spike-spanning, vaccine-associated CD4 TCRs were dominant at 160-218 and 743-854.

Note on this clone: Its antigen is not identified.

Trimming stripped 0 bases from V and 8 bases from J, with 7 bases between. Germline values: CDR1 LGHNA, CDR2 YNFKEQ. The CDR3 runs to 12 residues. The J gene is TRBJ1-2, the V gene TRBV4-2, with D hard to call. The sequencing here drew on peripheral blood, taken 28 days after the second AZD1222 dose. This clonotype was obtained from an adult who received the AZD1222 COVID-19 vaccine. The CDR3: CASSQEVAGYTF. CDR3 sequence (DNA): TGTGCCAGCAGCCAAGAAGTAGCGGGCTACACCTTC.